The 13 T cell receptor beta chains presented below share a single source sample, sequenced in a study of patients and donors after allogeneic stem cell transplantation. Using its own MiXCR run on the RT-PCR reads, TCRdb lists one record per CDR3 protein. The data contain about 96,000 distinct CDR3 sequences, 45% to 50% of them singletons. What was sequenced was blood, either unsorted or a sorted T cell fraction (not recorded which). The source of these receptors is a human donor who was either an allogeneic HSCT recipient or a stem cell or donor lymphocyte infusion donor (not recorded which). It is not recorded whose cells these are; they may come from a transplant donor.

V and J are TRBV12-3 or TRBV12-4 and TRBJ1-1; the D is unclear. Trimming stripped 2 bases from V and 7 bases from J, with 17 bases between. The CDR3 is 15 amino acids. The CDR3 sequence is CASSLRGFRVDEAFF. The CDR3 region has the DNA TGTGCCAGCAGTTTACGCGGATTTCGGGTGGATGAAGCTTTCTTT.

The chain recombines TRBV6-2 or TRBV6-3 with TRBJ1-1; 7 nucleotides align to TRBD1. J was trimmed by 1 base and V by 0 bases; bases with no gene match: 5. Germline V gene sequence: CDR1 MNHEY, CDR2 SVGEGT. This CDR3 spans 16 amino acids. Written as DNA, the CDR3 is TGTGCCAGCAGTTACTCGAGGGGGCTTGGGAACACTGAAGCTTTCTTT. Residues: CASSYSRGLGNTEAFF.

The chain uses TRBV12-3 or TRBV12-4 and TRBJ1-5, with D possibly TRBD1 on 6 matching bases. The CDR3 is made up of 16 amino acids. The germline V and J ends were trimmed by 4 bases and 0 bases, with 13 bases remaining between them. Here the CDR3 DNA reads TGTGCCAGCAGTTCCCGAACAGGGAATAGCAATCAGCCCCAGCATTTT. Translation gives CASSSRTGNSNQPQHF.

This chain links TRBV7-9 with TRBJ1-1; D unclear. Germline V gene sequence: CDR1 SEHNR, CDR2 FQNEAQ (reference sequence). The V end was cut by 5 bases, the J end by 1 base, with 20 bases between. The CDR3 is 17 residues long. This CDR3 is CASSPPVYRQSNTEAFF. CDR3 sequence (DNA): TGTGCCAGCAGCCCCCCTGTATACAGACAATCGAACACTGAAGCTTTCTTT.

The DNA for the CDR3 is TGTGCCAGCAGCAAGAACAGGGTACACACTGAAGCTTTCTTT. This codes for CASSKNRVHTEAFF. The chain recombines TRBV27 with TRBJ1-1, with D possibly TRBD1 on 6 matching bases. Trimming cost V 6 bases and J 3 bases, with 14 bases left between them. Germline V gene data show CDR1 as MNHEY and CDR2 as SMNVEV (reference sequence). The CDR3 runs to 14 residues.

The chain carries TRBV28 and TRBJ2-6, with D possibly being TRBD1 (6 bases). The germline V gene has CDR1 MDHEN and CDR2 SYDVKM. This CDR3 spans 16 amino acids. V lost 5 bases and J lost 0, with 11 bases in between. The DNA for the CDR3 is TGTGCCAGCAGTCGGACAGATTACTCTGGGGCCAACGTCCTGACTTTC. Translation gives CASSRTDYSGANVLTF.

The chain employs TRBV12-3 or TRBV12-4 and TRBJ1-1; D gene ambiguous. This CDR3 is built from 15 residues. Deletions cut 1 base from V and 0 bases from J, with 9 bases between. For the CDR3, the DNA is TGTGCCAGCAGTTTAGTAGCGGTATTGAACACTGAAGCTTTCTTT. It translates to CASSLVAVLNTEAFF.

The chain recombines TRBV20-1 with TRBJ2-2; the D gene could be TRBD1 or TRBD2 (5 bases each). V was shortened by 1 base and J by 2 bases, with 8 bases between the two germline ends. The CDR3 has 14 amino acids. Germline V gene data show CDR1 as DFQATT and CDR2 as SNEGSKA (reference sequence). Here the CDR3 DNA reads TGCAGTGCTAGAGGGGACGGTAACACCGGGGAGCTGTTTTTT. Translated: CSARGDGNTGELFF.

This clonotype was seen more than once but under ten times. The rearrangement uses TRBV24-1 and TRBJ1-1, with D perhaps matching TRBD1 (5 bases). The CDR3 runs to 13 residues. Germline loops: CDR1 KGHDR, CDR2 SFDVKD. V lost 10 bases to trimming and J lost 0 bases, with 11 bases between them. CDR3 protein: CATGLRVNTEAFF. The CDR3 nucleotides read TGTGCCACGGGACTTCGGGTGAACACTGAAGCTTTCTTT.

Only a few counts were recorded for this clonotype. V usage is TRBV5-1 and J usage is TRBJ1-4; D is unresolved. The CDR3 covers 17 residues. Trimming removed 4 bases at V and 1 base at J, with 17 bases between. The V gene's germline CDR1 is SGHRS and CDR2 YFSETQ. The CDR3 region has the DNA TGCGCCAGCAGCCTCGTTACAAGATCTGAAACTAATGAAAAACTGTTTTTT. As protein: CASSLVTRSETNEKLFF.

This chain links TRBV12-3 or TRBV12-4 with TRBJ1-5, with 7 bases that match TRBD1. This CDR3 is built from 15 residues. Germline trimming cut 4 bases from V and 2 bases from J; bases unmatched to any gene: 5. The CDR3 here is CASSSYGQGNQPQHF. The CDR3 nucleotides read TGTGCCAGCAGTTCCTACGGACAGGGCAATCAGCCCCAGCATTTT.

The rearrangement uses TRBV9 and TRBJ2-1; D is possibly TRBD1 (6 bases). CDR3 length equals 11 residues. Germline CDR1 SGDLS, CDR2 YYNGEE. V lost 2 bases and J lost 10, with 7 bases in between. The CDR3 sequence: CASSVDREQFF. The CDR3 coding sequence is TGTGCCAGCAGCGTTGACAGGGAGCAGTTCTTC.

This clonotype was seen at least ten times. This rearrangement joins TRBV12-3 or TRBV12-4 to TRBJ1-1; D gene unclear. This CDR3 has 13 residues. Deletions cut 1 base from V and 1 base from J, with 4 bases between. The CDR3 DNA follows: TGTGCCAGCAGTTTAGGGTCGAACACTGAAGCTTTCTTT. It encodes CASSLGSNTEAFF.